This is a list of T cell receptor beta chains from one sample in a study of patients and donors after allogeneic stem cell transplantation. TCRdb re-called the RT-PCR reads with MiXCR, one entry per CDR3 protein. Of about a million distinct CDR3 sequences in the sample, roughly 18% are singletons; the top ten hold 5.5% to 6.5%. Sequences were obtained from blood, either unsorted or a sorted T cell fraction (not recorded which). These receptors were collected from a human donor who was either an allogeneic HSCT recipient or a stem cell or donor lymphocyte infusion donor (not recorded which). It is not recorded whose cells these are; they may come from a transplant donor. The CDR3 runs from the conserved cysteine through the conserved F or W. D genes are given only for firm matches. Size is omitted from some rows. Given values are once, few, many or a class for expanded clones.

NA,TRBJ2-1,TRBD1,TRBV11-3,TGTGCCAGCAGCCAACGGGACAGGGGGGTCTACAATGAGCAGTTCTTC,CASSQRDRGVYNEQFF
NA,TRBJ1-4,NA,TRBV7-9,TGTGCCAGCAGCCGTAATGAGGGGACTAATGAAAAACTGTTTTTT,CASSRNEGTNEKLFF
NA,TRBJ2-4,TRBD2,TRBV5-1,TGCGCCAGCAGGGGAGGGGAGAGGAACATTCAGTACTTC,CASRGGERNIQYF
NA,TRBJ2-7,NA,TRBV5-1,TGCGCCAGCAGCAGAGACCACCCCTCCTACGAGCAGTACTTC,CASSRDHPSYEQYF
few,TRBJ1-1,NA,TRBV12-3/TRBV12-4,TGTGCCAGCAGCCGGGAGGGTTCAGCAGCTTTCTTT,CASSREGSAAFF
NA,TRBJ2-1,TRBD1,TRBV6-4,TGTGCCAGCAACCGGGACAGCCCGAACAATGAGCAGTTCTTC,CASNRDSPNNEQFF
NA,TRBJ2-3,TRBD2,TRBV24-1,TGTGCCACCAGTGACCCCTCACTAGCGGGAGTTGCAGATACGCAGTATTTT,CATSDPSLAGVADTQYF
NA,TRBJ2-7,NA,TRBV20-1,TGCAGTGGGCTAGCTAAAGTCTCGTACGAGCAGTACTTC,CSGLAKVSYEQYF
few,TRBJ2-7,NA,TRBV15,TGTGCCACCAGCAGGGCCTTGGCCCCCTACGAGCAGTACTTC,CATSRALAPYEQYF
NA,TRBJ2-1,TRBD2,TRBV7-7,TGTGCTAGCAGCTTAGACGGGGGGAGCTCCTACAATGAGCTGTTCTTC,CASSLDGGSSYNELFF
few,TRBJ2-3,TRBD2,TRBV10-3,TGTGCCATCAGAAGCGGGAGGGCCGTAGATACGCAGTATTTT,CAIRSGRAVDTQYF
NA,TRBJ1-6,NA,TRBV4-1,TGCGCCAGCTCCCCTATAGGTAGCTCCTATAATTCACCCCTCCACTTT,CASSPIGSSYNSPLHF
few,TRBJ1-6,NA,TRBV12-3/TRBV12-4,TGTGCCAGCAGTTTAGTGGCCAGGGACTCACCCCTCCACTTT,CASSLVARDSPLHF
NA,TRBJ2-3,NA,TRBV21-1,TGTGCCAGCAGCAAAGCCGGAAGGGGAAATACGCAGTATTTT,CASSKAGRGNTQYF
NA,TRBJ1-2,NA,TRBV7-9,TGTGCCAGCAGTCAAGCGCCGGGGAGCTATGGCTACACCTTC,CASSQAPGSYGYTF
NA,TRBJ2-7,TRBD2,TRBV20-1,TGCAGTGCTAGAGATCGTGGGAGGGCACTTGCCGAGCAGTACTTC,CSARDRGRALAEQYF
NA,TRBJ2-2,NA,TRBV5-1,TGCGCCAGCAGCTTGGACGTGGGGGCGAGCACCGGGGAGCTGTTTTTT,CASSLDVGASTGELFF
NA,TRBJ2-7,NA,TRBV19,TGTGCCAGTAGTATTACCGGGGGATACGAGCAGTACTTC,CASSITGGYEQYF
once,TRBJ1-4,NA,TRBV25-1,TGTGCCAGCAGTGACCATCAGGGTACTGCATTGAATGAAAAACTGTTTTTT,CASSDHQGTALNEKLFF
few,TRBJ2-3,NA,TRBV30,TGTGCCTGGAGTCCGGGACCCATGGGGGCAGATACGCAGTATTTT,CAWSPGPMGADTQYF
NA,TRBJ2-1,NA,TRBV5-1,TGCGCCAGCAGCTTGGAACCCCCCGGGCCGAAGGGCGATGAGCAGTTCTTC,CASSLEPPGPKGDEQFF
NA,TRBJ1-4,TRBD1,TRBV6-1,TGTGCCAGCAGTGAATGGACAGGGACGGATGAAAAACTGTTTTTT,CASSEWTGTDEKLFF
few,TRBJ1-2,TRBD1,TRBV12-3/TRBV12-4,TGTGCCAGCAGGGGGACAGGCCCTCCGTTGGTCTACACCTTC,CASRGTGPPLVYTF
many,TRBJ2-1,NA,TRBV20-1,TGCAGTGCTAGACCCTCTCTAGCGCTCTCCTACAATGAGCAGTTCTTC,CSARPSLALSYNEQFF